The rows below give T cell receptor beta chains drawn from one sample of a study of chemoradiotherapy in HPV16-positive cancers. This table comes from immunoSEQ multiplex PCR, and its TCRdb copy is limited to in-frame clones, with some not included. The table shows about 1,400 clones, with around 77% occurring only once. The sample consisted of tumor tissue, taken from a patient who underwent chemoradiotherapy. The source is a human donor with HPV-associated anogenital cancer. Both conserved end residues are part of each CDR3. D genes are given only for firm matches. The size field is filled for only some rows; it gives once, few, many or a size class.

d_call: TRBD1
clone_size: once
j_call: TRBJ1-5
v_call: TRBV19
cdr3_aa: CASRTGGANNQPQHF
cdr3_nt: TGTGCCAGTAGGACAGGGGGCGCGAACAATCAGCCCCAGCATTTT

d_call: -
clone_size: -
j_call: TRBJ2-6
v_call: TRBV5-1
cdr3_aa: CASSLVSGSLPSGANVLTF
cdr3_nt: TGCGCCAGCAGCTTGGTATCGGGGTCCCTCCCATCTGGGGCCAACGTCCTGACTTTC

d_call: TRBD2
clone_size: -
j_call: TRBJ2-1
v_call: TRBV10-3
cdr3_aa: CAISEFSGSSYNEQFF
cdr3_nt: TGTGCCATCAGTGAGTTCAGCGGGAGCTCCTACAATGAGCAGTTCTTC

d_call: TRBD2
clone_size: -
j_call: TRBJ2-7
v_call: TRBV7-2
cdr3_aa: CASSTHSGSSYEQYF
cdr3_nt: TGTGCCAGCAGCACCCACAGCGGGAGCTCCTACGAGCAGTACTTC

d_call: -
clone_size: -
j_call: TRBJ2-2
v_call: TRBV29-1
cdr3_aa: CSVDLGNTGELFF
cdr3_nt: TGCAGCGTTGACTTGGGTAACACCGGGGAGCTGTTTTTT

d_call: TRBD2
clone_size: -
j_call: TRBJ2-7
v_call: TRBV6-1
cdr3_aa: CASRTSGVYEQYF
cdr3_nt: TGTGCCAGCCGGACTAGCGGGGTCTACGAGCAGTACTTC

d_call: -
clone_size: few
j_call: TRBJ2-2
v_call: TRBV11-3
cdr3_aa: CASSLGEYELFF
cdr3_nt: TGTGCCAGCAGCTTAGGGGAATACGAGCTGTTTTTT

d_call: -
clone_size: -
j_call: TRBJ1-5
v_call: TRBV19
cdr3_aa: CASRALGGVQSQHF
cdr3_nt: TGTGCCAGTAGGGCCCTAGGCGGAGTCCAGTCCCAGCATTTT

d_call: TRBD2
clone_size: few
j_call: TRBJ2-7
v_call: TRBV29-1
cdr3_aa: CSVEDLGTSSLEQYF
cdr3_nt: TGCAGCGTTGAAGATCTTGGGACTAGCTCGCTAGAGCAGTACTTC

d_call: -
clone_size: -
j_call: TRBJ1-5
v_call: TRBV7-8
cdr3_aa: CASSLVLRADSNQPQHF
cdr3_nt: TGTGCCAGCAGCTTAGTACTCAGGGCTGATAGCAATCAGCCCCAGCATTTT

d_call: TRBD2
clone_size: large
j_call: TRBJ2-1
v_call: TRBV10-3
cdr3_aa: CAISAPSGAGPSGDNEQFF
cdr3_nt: TGTGCCATCAGTGCACCGAGTGGGGCAGGGCCTAGCGGAGACAATGAGCAGTTCTTC

d_call: TRBD2
clone_size: -
j_call: TRBJ2-1
v_call: TRBV18
cdr3_aa: CASSPGGNEQFF
cdr3_nt: TGTGCCAGCTCACCCGGGGGGAATGAGCAGTTCTTC

d_call: -
clone_size: few
j_call: TRBJ1-2
v_call: TRBV6-1
cdr3_aa: CASSDGTPGGGYTF
cdr3_nt: TGTGCCAGCAGTGACGGGACTCCCGGCGGAGGCTACACCTTC

d_call: -
clone_size: -
j_call: TRBJ1-1
v_call: TRBV5-4
cdr3_aa: CASSSRQTNTEAFF
cdr3_nt: TGTGCCAGCAGCTCAAGACAGACGAACACTGAAGCTTTCTTT

d_call: -
clone_size: -
j_call: TRBJ2-7
v_call: TRBV2
cdr3_aa: CASTRVSYEQYF
cdr3_nt: TGTGCCAGCACGAGGGTTAGCTACGAGCAGTACTTC

d_call: TRBD1
clone_size: -
j_call: TRBJ1-1
v_call: TRBV5-1
cdr3_aa: CASSLPDRGEAFF
cdr3_nt: TGCGCCAGCAGCTTACCTGACAGGGGTGAAGCTTTCTTT

d_call: -
clone_size: -
j_call: TRBJ2-1
v_call: TRBV4-2
cdr3_aa: CASSQGGNGRGYNEQFF
cdr3_nt: TGTGCCAGCAGCCAAGGTGGGAACGGGAGAGGCTACAATGAGCAGTTCTTC

d_call: -
clone_size: -
j_call: TRBJ1-1
v_call: TRBV10-3
cdr3_aa: CASGGSTEAFF
cdr3_nt: TGTGCCTCTGGGGGGAGCACTGAAGCTTTCTTT

d_call: -
clone_size: -
j_call: TRBJ1-2
v_call: TRBV5-1
cdr3_aa: CASSWRVNYGYTF
cdr3_nt: TGCGCCAGTAGCTGGCGGGTTAACTATGGCTACACCTTC

d_call: -
clone_size: once
j_call: TRBJ1-2
v_call: TRBV6-5
cdr3_aa: CASRPLPNYGYTF
cdr3_nt: TGTGCCAGCAGACCCCTCCCTAACTATGGCTACACCTTC

d_call: TRBD2
clone_size: few
j_call: TRBJ2-7
v_call: TRBV11-2
cdr3_aa: CASSPMTSGISYEQYF
cdr3_nt: TGTGCCAGCAGCCCGATGACTAGCGGGATCTCCTACGAGCAGTACTTC

d_call: -
clone_size: -
j_call: TRBJ2-7
v_call: TRBV29-1
cdr3_aa: CSVETGSGLLSEQYF
cdr3_nt: TGCAGCGTTGAAACAGGGAGTGGTCTATTGAGCGAGCAGTACTTC

d_call: -
clone_size: -
j_call: TRBJ2-7
v_call: TRBV29-1
cdr3_aa: CSAISVEQYF
cdr3_nt: TGCAGCGCGATATCCGTGGAGCAGTACTTC

d_call: TRBD1
clone_size: -
j_call: TRBJ1-5
v_call: TRBV10-3
cdr3_aa: CASSEWGIRGPGQPQHF
cdr3_nt: TGTGCCAGCAGTGAATGGGGTATCAGGGGGCCAGGTCAGCCCCAGCATTTT

d_call: -
clone_size: -
j_call: TRBJ1-5
v_call: TRBV4-1
cdr3_aa: CASSQDPGDYQPQHF
cdr3_nt: TGCGCCAGCAGCCAAGACCCAGGGGACTATCAGCCCCAGCATTTT

d_call: -
clone_size: -
j_call: TRBJ1-1
v_call: TRBV29-1
cdr3_aa: CSVEPPARNTEAFF
cdr3_nt: TGCAGCGTCGAACCCCCAGCGAGGAACACTGAAGCTTTCTTT

d_call: -
clone_size: -
j_call: TRBJ2-7
v_call: TRBV4-2
cdr3_aa: CASSPNTYEQYF
cdr3_nt: TGTGCCAGCAGCCCTAATACCTACGAGCAGTACTTC

d_call: -
clone_size: -
j_call: TRBJ1-1
v_call: TRBV6-6
cdr3_aa: CASNGRGMNTEAFF
cdr3_nt: TGTGCCAGCAATGGGAGGGGAATGAACACTGAAGCTTTCTTT

d_call: -
clone_size: -
j_call: TRBJ2-7
v_call: TRBV7-8
cdr3_aa: CASSLEYSYEQYF
cdr3_nt: TGTGCCAGCAGCTTAGAATACTCCTACGAGCAGTACTTC

d_call: TRBD1
clone_size: -
j_call: TRBJ2-7
v_call: TRBV6-4
cdr3_aa: CASSDSPTDRGRGGYEQYF
cdr3_nt: TGTGCCAGCAGTGACTCCCCTACTGACAGGGGGCGAGGGGGCTACGAGCAGTACTTC

d_call: -
clone_size: -
j_call: TRBJ2-7
v_call: TRBV5-1
cdr3_aa: CASSWGTYEQYF
cdr3_nt: TGCGCCAGCAGCTGGGGGACCTACGAGCAGTACTTC

d_call: -
clone_size: -
j_call: TRBJ1-1
v_call: TRBV29-1
cdr3_aa: CSAPLSGGKAFF
cdr3_nt: TGCAGCGCCCCACTCAGTGGGGGCAAAGCTTTCTTT

d_call: -
clone_size: -
j_call: TRBJ2-7
v_call: TRBV6-5
cdr3_aa: CASTHRYGSYEQYF
cdr3_nt: TGTGCCAGCACCCACAGGTACGGTTCCTACGAGCAGTACTTC

d_call: -
clone_size: -
j_call: TRBJ2-7
v_call: TRBV6-1
cdr3_aa: CASWGHGGYEQYF
cdr3_nt: TGTGCCAGCTGGGGACACGGGGGCTACGAGCAGTACTTC

d_call: -
clone_size: -
j_call: TRBJ2-2
v_call: TRBV27
cdr3_aa: CASSSLDSSEALNTGELFF
cdr3_nt: TGTGCCAGCAGTTCCTTGGACTCGTCGGAAGCACTGAACACCGGGGAGCTGTTTTTT

d_call: -
clone_size: -
j_call: TRBJ1-2
v_call: TRBV10-3
cdr3_aa: CAISGSSSGYTF
cdr3_nt: TGTGCCATCAGTGGGAGCTCCTCGGGCTACACCTTC

d_call: -
clone_size: -
j_call: TRBJ1-4
v_call: TRBV30
cdr3_aa: CAWSDLTTNEKLFF
cdr3_nt: TGTGCCTGGAGTGACCTTACAACTAATGAAAAACTGTTTTTT

d_call: -
clone_size: -
j_call: TRBJ1-2
v_call: TRBV5-6
cdr3_aa: CASSLAAGLNYGYTF
cdr3_nt: TGTGCCAGCAGCTTGGCGGCAGGGCTAAACTATGGCTACACCTTC

d_call: TRBD1
clone_size: once
j_call: TRBJ2-1
v_call: TRBV7-9
cdr3_aa: CASSPGTGAYNEQFF
cdr3_nt: TGTGCCAGCAGCCCTGGGACAGGGGCGTACAATGAGCAGTTCTTC

d_call: -
clone_size: -
j_call: TRBJ2-7
v_call: TRBV10-3
cdr3_aa: CAISQGREQYF
cdr3_nt: TGTGCCATCAGTCAGGGAAGGGAGCAGTACTTC

d_call: -
clone_size: few
j_call: TRBJ1-2
v_call: TRBV6-1
cdr3_aa: CASTTGFRGYTF
cdr3_nt: TGTGCCAGCACCACAGGGTTCCGCGGCTACACCTTC

d_call: -
clone_size: -
j_call: TRBJ2-1
v_call: TRBV7-2
cdr3_aa: CASSLGGTYNEQFF
cdr3_nt: TGTGCCAGCAGCTTAGGCGGGACCTACAATGAGCAGTTCTTC

d_call: -
clone_size: -
j_call: TRBJ2-4
v_call: TRBV5-1
cdr3_aa: CASSMEHGLAKNIQYF
cdr3_nt: TGCGCCAGCAGCATGGAACACGGATTAGCCAAAAACATTCAGTACTTC

d_call: -
clone_size: few
j_call: TRBJ1-2
v_call: TRBV4-2
cdr3_aa: CASSQGPLGHGYTF
cdr3_nt: TGTGCCAGCAGCCAAGGTCCCTTGGGGCATGGCTACACCTTC

d_call: TRBD1
clone_size: -
j_call: TRBJ2-3
v_call: TRBV6-1
cdr3_aa: CASVDRGRTDTQYF
cdr3_nt: TGTGCCAGCGTTGACAGGGGGCGAACAGATACGCAGTATTTT